Listed below are T cell receptor beta chains from one sample, sequenced in a study of blood T cells in healthy people across ages. TCRdb ran MiXCR on the 5' RACE reads and lists one entry per CDR3 protein. The sample has 1.5 million or so distinct CDR3 sequences; 42% are singletons. What was sequenced was blood. The receptors were sampled from a woman between 18 and 29 years old in good health. The conserved cysteine and the conserved F or W are not part of the CDR3 here.

V	CDR3
TRBV20-1	SAPAGIDTEAF
TRBV20-1	SARDTGDPTNEKLF
TRBV20-1	SAPTGGRGSTDTQY
TRBV7-9	ASSPGLATYTDTQY
TRBV2	ASSGTRDLHETQY
TRBV12-5	ASGPDRGGRVTGELF
TRBV2	ASSLAGWVGRRNEQY
TRBV5-1	ASSLADAGQRPGAKNIQY
TRBV20-1	STRTGDQPQH
TRBV20-1	SASPGTGHTEAF
TRBV5-1	ASSPGTENTGELF
TRBV9	ASSVVGDRSNEQY
TRBV20-1	SALQGPNYGYT
TRBV6-1	ASSAGLATF
TRBV10-3	AISRDLSTDTQY
TRBV6-1	ASSVAPAGETQY
TRBV11-2	ASSSSGIQETQY
TRBV20-1	SVGSGRALEQF
TRBV7-2	ASSLEGSRSEQY
TRBV5-1	ASSSGGTRPDTRY
TRBV18	ASSPKTASDSYNEQF
TRBV20-1	SASLAGKRDGELF
TRBV12-3/TRBV12-4	ASSFEQAETQY
TRBV21-1	AILSRDRDRDTEAF
TRBV9	ASSVGGGRNNEQF
TRBV10-3	AIFRQENNEQF
TRBV20-1	SARDLGEERGATDTQY
TRBV9	ASSVADLPFSGYT
TRBV9	ASSTGTSEAF
TRBV6-1	ASSEGQGAHNEQF
TRBV20-1	SAPGSEKLSNYGYT
TRBV7-9	ASSLVRPSGSNEQF
TRBV5-1	ASRRQGARYEQY
TRBV6-2/TRBV6-3	ASTTTTTSGGWYNEQF
TRBV6-1	ASSEDRVPQIQEIFTQY
TRBV25-1	ASSPSDILRGYT
TRBV7-9	ASSSPGRGDQPQH
TRBV28	ASRRDNYGYT
TRBV6-6	ASRQTASNQPQH
TRBV10-3	AISEGTPHYEQY
TRBV20-1	SAGGQGQPQH
TRBV9	ASSAPRQGFTDTQY
TRBV28	ASSARRTGKLF
TRBV5-1	ASSLGGPNEQY
TRBV7-2	ASGLTGGYGYT
TRBV25-1	ASSSLAGGPLVEQY
TRBV3-1	ASSQVAPKRSYNEQF
TRBV5-1	ASSLIGRPSTDTQY
TRBV6-5	ASKGGWGNQPQH
TRBV20-1	SARDFDQPPYGQY